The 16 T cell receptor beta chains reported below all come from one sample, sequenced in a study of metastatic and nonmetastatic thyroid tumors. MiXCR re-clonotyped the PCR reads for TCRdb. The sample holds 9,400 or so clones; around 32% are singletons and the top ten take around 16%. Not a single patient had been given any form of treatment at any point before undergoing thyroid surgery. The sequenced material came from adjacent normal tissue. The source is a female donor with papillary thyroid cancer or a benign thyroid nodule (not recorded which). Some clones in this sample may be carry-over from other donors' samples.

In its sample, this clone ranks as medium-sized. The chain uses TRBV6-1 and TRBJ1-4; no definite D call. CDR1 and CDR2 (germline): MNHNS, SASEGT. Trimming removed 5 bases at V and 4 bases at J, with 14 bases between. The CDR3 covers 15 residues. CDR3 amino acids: CASSPAGGINEKLFF. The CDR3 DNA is TGTGCCAGCAGTCCGGCGGGCGGTATTAATGAAAAACTGTTTTTT.

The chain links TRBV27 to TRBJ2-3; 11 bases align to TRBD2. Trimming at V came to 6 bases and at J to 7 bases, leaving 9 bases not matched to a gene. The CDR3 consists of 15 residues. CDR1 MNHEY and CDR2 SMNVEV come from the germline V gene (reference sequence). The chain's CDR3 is CASRPLAGAIHTQYF. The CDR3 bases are TGTGCCAGCAGACCACTAGCGGGAGCCATACATACGCAGTATTTT.

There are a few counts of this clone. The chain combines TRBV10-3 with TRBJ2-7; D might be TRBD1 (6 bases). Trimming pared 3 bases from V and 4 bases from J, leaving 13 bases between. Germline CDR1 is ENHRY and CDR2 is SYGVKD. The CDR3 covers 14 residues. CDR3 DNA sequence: TGTGCCATCAGTGAAGCAGGGGAATCGTACGAGCAGTACTTC. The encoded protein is CAISEAGESYEQYF.

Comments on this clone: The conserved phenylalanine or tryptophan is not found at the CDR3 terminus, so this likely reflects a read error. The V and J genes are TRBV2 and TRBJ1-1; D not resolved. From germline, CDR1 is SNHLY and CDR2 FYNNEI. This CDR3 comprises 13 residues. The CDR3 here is CASSEDVNTEAFL. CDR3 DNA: TGTGCCAGCAGCGAAGATGTGAACACTGAAGCTTTCCTT.

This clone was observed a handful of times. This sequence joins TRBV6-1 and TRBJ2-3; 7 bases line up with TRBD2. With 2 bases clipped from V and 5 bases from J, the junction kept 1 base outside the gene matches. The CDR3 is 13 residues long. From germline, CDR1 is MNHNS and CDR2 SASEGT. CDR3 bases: TGTGCCAGCAGTGAACGGGGGGTAGATACGCAGTATTTT. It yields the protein CASSERGVDTQYF.

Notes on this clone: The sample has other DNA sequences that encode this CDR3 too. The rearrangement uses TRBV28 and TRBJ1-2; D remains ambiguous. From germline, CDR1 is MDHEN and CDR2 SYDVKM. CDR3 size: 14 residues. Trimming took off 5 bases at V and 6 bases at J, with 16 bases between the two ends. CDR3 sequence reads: CASSPRTRGNGYTF. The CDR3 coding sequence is TGTGCCAGCAGTCCGCGGACCCGAGGGAATGGCTACACCTTC.

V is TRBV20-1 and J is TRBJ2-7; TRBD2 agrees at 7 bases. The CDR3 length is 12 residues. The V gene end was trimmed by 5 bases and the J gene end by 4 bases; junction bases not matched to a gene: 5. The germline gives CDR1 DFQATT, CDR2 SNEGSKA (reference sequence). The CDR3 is CSAWGGSYEQYF. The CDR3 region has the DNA TGCAGTGCTTGGGGCGGGAGTTACGAGCAGTACTTC.

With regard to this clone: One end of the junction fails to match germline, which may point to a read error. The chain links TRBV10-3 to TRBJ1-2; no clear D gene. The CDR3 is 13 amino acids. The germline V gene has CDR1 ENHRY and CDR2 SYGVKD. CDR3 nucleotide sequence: TGTGCCATCAGTGTCGCAGTAGCCTATAGATACAACTTC. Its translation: CAISVAVAYRYNF.

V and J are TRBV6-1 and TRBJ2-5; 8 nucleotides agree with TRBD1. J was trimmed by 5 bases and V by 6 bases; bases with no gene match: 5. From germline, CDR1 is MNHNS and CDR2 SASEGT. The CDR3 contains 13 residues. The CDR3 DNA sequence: TGTGCCAGCAGCTCCAGGGGGCCGGAGACCCAGTACTTC. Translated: CASSSRGPETQYF.

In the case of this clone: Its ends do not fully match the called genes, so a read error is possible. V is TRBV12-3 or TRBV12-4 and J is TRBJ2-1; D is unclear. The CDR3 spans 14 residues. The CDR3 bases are TGTGCCATCAGTTTAATAAGTAGCAACAATCAGCCGTTGTTC. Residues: CAISLISSNNQPLF.

CDR3 coding DNA: TGTGCCAGCAGCAGACCCGGGACAGGGGACACCGGGGAGCTGTTTTTT. Translating gives CASSRPGTGDTGELFF. The rearrangement joins TRBV27 to TRBJ2-2; 10 bases are shared with TRBD1. Germline CDR1 and CDR2: MNHEY and SMNVEV (reference sequence). The trim removed 6 bases at V and 3 bases at J, leaving 7 bases unmatched. The CDR3 length is 16 residues.

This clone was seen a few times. The CDR3 DNA is TGTGCCAGCAGTTACTCGAAAGGACAGAACACCGGGGAGCTGTTTTTT. Translated: CASSYSKGQNTGELFF. V usage is TRBV6-9 and J usage is TRBJ2-2, with a weak D call TRBD1 (5 bases). Between the trimmed V and J ends, which lost 3 bases and 1 base, there was a span of 12 bases. Germline loops: CDR1 MNHGY, CDR2 SVAAGI. The CDR3 runs 16 residues.

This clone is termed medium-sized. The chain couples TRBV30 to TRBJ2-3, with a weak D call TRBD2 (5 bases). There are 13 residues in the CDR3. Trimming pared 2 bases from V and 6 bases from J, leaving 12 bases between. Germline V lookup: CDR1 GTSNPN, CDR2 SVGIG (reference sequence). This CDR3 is CAWSNGRGDTQYF. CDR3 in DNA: TGTGCCTGGAGTAATGGGAGAGGGGATACGCAGTATTTT.

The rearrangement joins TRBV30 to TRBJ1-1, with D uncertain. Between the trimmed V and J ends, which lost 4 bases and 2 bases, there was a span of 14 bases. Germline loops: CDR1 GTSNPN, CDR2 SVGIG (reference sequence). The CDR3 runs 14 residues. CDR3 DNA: TGTGCCTGGACCTCAACCCTTCCTAACACTGAAGCTTTCTTT. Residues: CAWTSTLPNTEAFF.

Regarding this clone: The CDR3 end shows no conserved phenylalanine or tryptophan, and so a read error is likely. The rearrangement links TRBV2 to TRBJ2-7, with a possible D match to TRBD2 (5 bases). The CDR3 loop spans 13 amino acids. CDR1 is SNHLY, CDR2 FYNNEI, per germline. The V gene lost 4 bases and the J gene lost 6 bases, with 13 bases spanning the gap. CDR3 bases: TGTGCCAGCAGTGTCCTACTAGGTGTCGAGCAGTACTCC. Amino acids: CASSVLLGVEQYS.

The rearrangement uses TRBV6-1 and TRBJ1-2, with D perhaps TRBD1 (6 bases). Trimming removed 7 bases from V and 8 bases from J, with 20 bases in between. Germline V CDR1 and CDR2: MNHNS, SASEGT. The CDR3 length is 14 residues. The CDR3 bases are TGTGCCAGCACACCTACCCAGGGGCCCGAGGGCTACACCTTC. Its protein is CASTPTQGPEGYTF.